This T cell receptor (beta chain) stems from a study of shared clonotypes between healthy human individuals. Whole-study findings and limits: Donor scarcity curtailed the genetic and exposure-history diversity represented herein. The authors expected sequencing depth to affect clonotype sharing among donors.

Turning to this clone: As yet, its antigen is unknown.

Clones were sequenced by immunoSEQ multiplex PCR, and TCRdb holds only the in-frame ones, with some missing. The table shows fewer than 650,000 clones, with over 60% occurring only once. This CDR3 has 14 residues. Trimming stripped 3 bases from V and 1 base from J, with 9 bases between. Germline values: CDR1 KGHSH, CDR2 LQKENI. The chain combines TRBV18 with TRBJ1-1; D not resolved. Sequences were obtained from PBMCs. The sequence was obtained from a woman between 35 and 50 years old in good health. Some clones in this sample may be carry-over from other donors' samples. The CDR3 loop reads CASSPSIENTEAFF. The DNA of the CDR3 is TGTGCCAGCTCACCGTCCATAGAGAACACTGAAGCTTTCTTT.